The present T cell receptor (beta chain) was sequenced within a study of CD8+CD57+ T cells in acquired aplastic anemia. At the level of the study: Average DNA yield from sorted CD4+ and CD8+ cells was approximately 3 ug.

The table lists this clonotype with many counts. The patients chosen for sequencing had shown expansion of CD8+CD57+ cells (detected by flow cytometry). Patients were treatment-naive when blood was sampled. V shed 0 bases, J shed 7 bases, and the junction held 5 bases outside the gene matches. This CDR3 spans 15 amino acids. Per the germline V gene, CDR1 is SGHAT and CDR2 is FQNNGV. Profiling of TCR beta VDJ combinations and CDR3 sequences used genomic DNA as template. TCRdb re-derived calls from the reads in MiXCR, one entry per CDR3 protein. The data contain about 180,000 distinct CDR3 sequences, 63% of them singletons.

Sequenced input: sorted CD4+, CD8+, or CD8+CD57+ T cells (not recorded which) from PBMCs. J is TRBJ1-5 and V is TRBV11-2, with TRBD1 matching over 8 bases. This clonotype was obtained from a human donor with aplastic anemia. The CDR3 region has the DNA TGTGCCAGCAGCTTAGATATAGGACAGGGACAGCCCCAGCATTTT. This translates into CASSLDIGQGQPQHF.